This T cell receptor (beta chain) was obtained from a study of T cell repertoires in cytomegalovirus infection. In regard to this clonotype: The antigen remains unidentified.

Germline loops: CDR1 SGDLS, CDR2 YYNGEE. This CDR3 has 13 residues. V was clipped by 2 bases and J by 2 bases, with 6 bases between them. Using its own MiXCR run on the reads, TCRdb lists one record per CDR3 protein. Of 100,000 to 150,000 distinct CDR3 sequences listed, roughly 32% were seen once; the top ten hold around 54%. Sequenced here: CD8+ T cells from cultured PBMCs, sampled from culture after CMV antigen stimulation. The sequence derives from a human donor in good health (CMV status not recorded). Some clones in this sample may be carry-over from other donors' samples. The chain is built from TRBV9 and TRBJ2-3, with D unclear. The CDR3 DNA follows: TGTGCCAGCAGCGTTAGTAACACAGATACGCAGTATTTT. Translation: CASSVSNTDTQYF.